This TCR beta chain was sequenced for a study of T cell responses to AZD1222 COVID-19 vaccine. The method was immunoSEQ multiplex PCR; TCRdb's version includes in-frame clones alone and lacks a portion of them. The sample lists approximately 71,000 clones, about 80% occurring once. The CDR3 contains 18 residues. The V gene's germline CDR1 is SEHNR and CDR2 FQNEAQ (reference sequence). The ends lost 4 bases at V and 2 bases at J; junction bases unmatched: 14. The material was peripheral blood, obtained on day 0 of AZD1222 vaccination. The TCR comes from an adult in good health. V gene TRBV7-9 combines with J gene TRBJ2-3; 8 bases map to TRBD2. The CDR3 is CASSSKTQRGLPTDTQYF. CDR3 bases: TGTGCCAGCAGCTCTAAGACCCAGCGGGGGCTCCCCACAGATACGCAGTATTTT.